The clone carrying this T cell receptor beta chain was counted between two and nine times. Purity exceeded 95% in all sorted populations. The source of the sample is a study of beta chain features in type 1 diabetes. Study in general: Across every sample, around 98 million sorted cells were examined in total.

Expressed TCRB transcripts were sequenced because the isolated RNA had all been reverse transcribed beforehand. Assay used: immunoSEQ multiplex PCR; TCRdb lists only in-frame clones, some missing. The table includes approximately 300,000 clones, about 11% detected once. CDR3 length equals 16 residues. With 0 bases clipped from V and 6 bases from J, the junction kept 8 bases outside the gene matches. CDR1 SNHLY and CDR2 FYNNEI come from the germline V gene. The clonotype originates from a woman younger than 45 in good health. The genes are TRBV2 and TRBJ2-7; 10 bases are shared with TRBD1. The sequenced sample consisted of naive CD4+ T cells from blood. The CDR3 protein is CASSEAKGQGSGEQYF. DNA for the CDR3: TGTGCCAGCAGTGAAGCGAAGGGACAGGGGAGTGGCGAGCAGTACTTC.